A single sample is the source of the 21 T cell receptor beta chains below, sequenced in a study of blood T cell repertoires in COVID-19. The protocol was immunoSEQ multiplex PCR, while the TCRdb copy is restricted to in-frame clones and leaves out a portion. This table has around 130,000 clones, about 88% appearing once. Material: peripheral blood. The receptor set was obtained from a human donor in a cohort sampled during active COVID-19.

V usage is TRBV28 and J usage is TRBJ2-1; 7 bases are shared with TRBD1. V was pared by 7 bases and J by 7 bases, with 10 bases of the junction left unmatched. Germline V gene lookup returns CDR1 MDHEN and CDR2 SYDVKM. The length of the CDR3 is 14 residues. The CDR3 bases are TGTGCCAGCACTCAGACAGGGTCAAGGAATGAGCAGTTCTTC. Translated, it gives CASTQTGSRNEQFF.

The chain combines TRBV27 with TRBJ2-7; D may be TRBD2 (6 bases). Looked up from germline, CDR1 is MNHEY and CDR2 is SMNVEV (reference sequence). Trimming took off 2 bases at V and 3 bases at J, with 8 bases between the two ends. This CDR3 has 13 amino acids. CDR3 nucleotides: TGTGCCAGCAGTTTAGTCGGGGGCTACGAGCAGTACTTC. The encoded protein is CASSLVGGYEQYF.

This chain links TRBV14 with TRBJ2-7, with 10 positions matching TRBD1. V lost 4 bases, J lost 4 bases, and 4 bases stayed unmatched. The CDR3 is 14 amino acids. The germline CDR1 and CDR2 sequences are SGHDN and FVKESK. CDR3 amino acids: CASSRRDRGYEQYF. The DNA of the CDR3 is TGTGCCAGCAGCCGCAGGGACAGGGGTTACGAGCAGTACTTC.

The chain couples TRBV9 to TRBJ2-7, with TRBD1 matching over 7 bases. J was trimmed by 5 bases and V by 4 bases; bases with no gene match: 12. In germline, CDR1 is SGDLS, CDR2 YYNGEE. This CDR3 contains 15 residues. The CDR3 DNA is TGTGCCAGCAGCCCCAGACAGGGAGTAAGGAACGAGCAGTACTTC. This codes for CASSPRQGVRNEQYF.

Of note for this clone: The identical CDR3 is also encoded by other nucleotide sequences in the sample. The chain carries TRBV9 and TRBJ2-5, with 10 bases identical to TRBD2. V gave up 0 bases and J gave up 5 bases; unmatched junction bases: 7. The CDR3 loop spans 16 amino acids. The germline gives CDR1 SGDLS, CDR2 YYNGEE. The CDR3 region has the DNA TGTGCCAGCAGCGTAGAGGGTAGCGGGGGGTGGGAGACCCAGTACTTC. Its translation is CASSVEGSGGWETQYF.

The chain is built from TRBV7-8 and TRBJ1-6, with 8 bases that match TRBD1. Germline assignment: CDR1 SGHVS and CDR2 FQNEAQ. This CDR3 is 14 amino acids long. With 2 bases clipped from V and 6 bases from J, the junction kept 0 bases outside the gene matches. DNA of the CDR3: TGTGCCAGCAGCTTACAGGGGGCTAATTCACCCCTCCACTTT. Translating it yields CASSLQGANSPLHF.

This CDR3 reads CASSLAGNPNEKLFF. CDR3 in DNA: TGCGCCAGCAGCTTGGCGGGTAACCCTAATGAAAAACTGTTTTTT. V usage is TRBV5-1 and J usage is TRBJ1-4; no definite D call. The CDR3 length is 15 residues. Germline values: CDR1 SGHRS, CDR2 YFSETQ. V lost 0 bases and J lost 3, with 9 bases in between.

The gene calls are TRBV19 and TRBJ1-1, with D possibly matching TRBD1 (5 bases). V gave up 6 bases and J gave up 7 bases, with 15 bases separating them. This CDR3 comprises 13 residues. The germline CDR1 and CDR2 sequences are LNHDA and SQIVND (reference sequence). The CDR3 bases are TGTGCCAGTAGCCGACAAAGGGGCAATGAAGCTTTCTTT. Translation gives CASSRQRGNEAFF. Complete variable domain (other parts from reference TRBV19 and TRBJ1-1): DGGITQSPKYLFRKEGQNVTLSCEQNLNHDAMYWYRQDPGQGLRLIYYSQIVNDFQKGDIAEGYSVSREKKESFPLTVTSAQKNPTAFYLCASSRQRGNEAFFGQGTRLTVV.

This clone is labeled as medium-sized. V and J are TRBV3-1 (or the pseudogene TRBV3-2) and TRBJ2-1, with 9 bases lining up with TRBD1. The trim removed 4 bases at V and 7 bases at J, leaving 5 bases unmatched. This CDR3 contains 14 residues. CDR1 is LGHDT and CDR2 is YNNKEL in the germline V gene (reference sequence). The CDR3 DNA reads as TGTGCCAGCAGCCTCACAGGGGGCACAAATGAGCAGTTCTTC. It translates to CASSLTGGTNEQFF.

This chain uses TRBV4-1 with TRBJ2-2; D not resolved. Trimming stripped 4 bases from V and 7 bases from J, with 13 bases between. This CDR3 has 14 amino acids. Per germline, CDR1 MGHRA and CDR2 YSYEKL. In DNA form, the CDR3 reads TGCGCCAGCAGCCCTTACGAGGCAAGCGGGGAGCTGTTTTTT. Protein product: CASSPYEASGELFF.

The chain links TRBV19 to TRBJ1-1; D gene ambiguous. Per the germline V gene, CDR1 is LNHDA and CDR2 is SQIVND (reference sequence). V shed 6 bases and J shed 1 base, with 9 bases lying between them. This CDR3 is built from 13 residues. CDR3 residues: CASSMVGNTEAFF. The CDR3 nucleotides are TGTGCCAGTAGCATGGTCGGGAACACTGAAGCTTTCTTT.

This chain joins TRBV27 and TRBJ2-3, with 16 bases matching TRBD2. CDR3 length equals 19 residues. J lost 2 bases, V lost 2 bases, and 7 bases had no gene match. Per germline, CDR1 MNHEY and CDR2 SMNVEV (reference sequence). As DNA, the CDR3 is TGTGCCAGCAGTTTAGTGGGACTAGCGGGAGGGCCTTCCACAGATACGCAGTATTTT. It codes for CASSLVGLAGGPSTDTQYF.

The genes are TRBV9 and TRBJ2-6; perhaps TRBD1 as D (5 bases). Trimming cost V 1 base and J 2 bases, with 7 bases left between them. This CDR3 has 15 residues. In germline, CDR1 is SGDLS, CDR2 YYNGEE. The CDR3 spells CASSVQGTGANVLTF. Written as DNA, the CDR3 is TGTGCCAGCAGCGTACAGGGTACTGGGGCCAACGTCCTGACTTTC.

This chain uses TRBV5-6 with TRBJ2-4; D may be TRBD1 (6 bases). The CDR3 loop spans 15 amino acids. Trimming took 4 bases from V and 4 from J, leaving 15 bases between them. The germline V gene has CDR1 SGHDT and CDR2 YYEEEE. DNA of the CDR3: TGTGCCAGCAGCCCTGCCGGGACACCTAAAAACATTCAGTACTTC. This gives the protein CASSPAGTPKNIQYF.

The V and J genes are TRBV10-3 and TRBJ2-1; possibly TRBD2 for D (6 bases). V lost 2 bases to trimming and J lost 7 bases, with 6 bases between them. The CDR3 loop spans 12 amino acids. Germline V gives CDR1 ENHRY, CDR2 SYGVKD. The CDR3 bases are TGTGCCATCAGTGAGCGGGAGAATGAGCAGTTCTTC. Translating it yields CAISERENEQFF.

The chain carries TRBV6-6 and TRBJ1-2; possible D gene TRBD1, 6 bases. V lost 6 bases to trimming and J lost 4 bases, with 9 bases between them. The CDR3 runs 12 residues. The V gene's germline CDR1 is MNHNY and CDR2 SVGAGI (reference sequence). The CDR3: CASRGQSYGYTF. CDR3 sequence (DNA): TGTGCCAGCAGAGGACAGTCCTATGGCTACACCTTC.

As DNA, the CDR3 is TGTGCCAGCAGTTTGGCGGGGCGGGGCGAGACCCAGTACTTC. This sequence encodes CASSLAGRGETQYF. The chain joins TRBV27 to TRBJ2-5, with D tentatively TRBD2 (6 bases). Germline assignment: CDR1 MNHEY and CDR2 SMNVEV (reference sequence). The CDR3 loop spans 14 amino acids. Trimming stripped 3 bases from V and 5 bases from J, with 13 bases between.

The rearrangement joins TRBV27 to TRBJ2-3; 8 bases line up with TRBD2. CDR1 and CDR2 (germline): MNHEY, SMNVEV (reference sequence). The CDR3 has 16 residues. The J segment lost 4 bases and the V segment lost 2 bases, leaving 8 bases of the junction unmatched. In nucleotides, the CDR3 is TGTGCCAGCAGTTTAAGTGCCGGGAGGGCCTCAGATACGCAGTATTTT. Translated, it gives CASSLSAGRASDTQYF.

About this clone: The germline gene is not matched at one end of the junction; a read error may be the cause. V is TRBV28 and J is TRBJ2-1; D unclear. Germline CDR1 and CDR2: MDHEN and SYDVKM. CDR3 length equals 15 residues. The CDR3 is CAISLEGVPYNEQFF. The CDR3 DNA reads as TGTGCCATCAGTTTAGAAGGAGTTCCCTACAATGAGCAGTTCTTC. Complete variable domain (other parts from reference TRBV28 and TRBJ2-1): DVKVTQSSRYLVKRTGEKVFLECVQDMDHENMFWYRQDPGLGLRLIYFSYDVKMKEKGDIPEGYSVSREKKERFSLILESASTNQTSMYLCAISLEGVPYNEQFFGPGTRLTVL.

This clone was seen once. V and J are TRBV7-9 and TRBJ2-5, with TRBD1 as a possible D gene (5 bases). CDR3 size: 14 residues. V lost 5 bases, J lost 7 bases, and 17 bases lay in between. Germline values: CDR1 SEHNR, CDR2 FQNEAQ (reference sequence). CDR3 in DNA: TGTGCCAGCAGCCAAGGGGCCTCGCGTGGGACCCAGTACTTC. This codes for CASSQGASRGTQYF.

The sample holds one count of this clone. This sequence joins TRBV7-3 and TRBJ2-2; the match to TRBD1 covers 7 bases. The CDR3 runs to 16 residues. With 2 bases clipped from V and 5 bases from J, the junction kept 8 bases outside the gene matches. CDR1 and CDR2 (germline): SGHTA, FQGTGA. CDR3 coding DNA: TGTGCCAGCAGCTTAGAAAGGGGGCGCCGGACCGGGGAGCTGTTTTTT. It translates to CASSLERGRRTGELFF.